This entry concerns a single TCR beta chain. As for treatment: approximately 18 received Ad26.COV2.S at low or high dose, single or two shots; about 5 received placebo; per-sample allocation not given. Samples were taken on day 63 after the first vaccine or placebo injection. In germline, CDR1 is MNHNY, CDR2 SVGAGI (reference sequence). Trimming pared 6 bases from V and 1 base from J, leaving 25 bases between. CDR3 length equals 20 residues. This sample is drawn from a study of Ad26.COV2.S vaccination and SARS-CoV-2 variants. Assay: immunoSEQ multiplex PCR; the TCRdb copy retains only in-frame clones and omits some. Of about 450,000 clones listed, about 88% are singletons.

The sequences come from peripheral blood, collected in a trial of Ad26.COV2.S vaccine versus placebo. The chain couples TRBV6-6 to TRBJ1-6; D not resolved. This receptor was taken from a person aged 18-60 years who received the Ad26.COV2.S COVID-19 vaccine or a placebo. The CDR3 sequence is CASSFSPPFLGSSYNSPLHF. The CDR3, as DNA: TGTGCCAGCAGCTTCTCCCCCCCCTTCTTGGGGTCATCCTATAATTCACCCCTCCACTTT.